This T cell receptor (beta chain) was sequenced during a study of cytomegalovirus exposure and HLA in healthy donors. Findings and limits, study-wide: For most TCR beta V segments, an earlier analysis put the productive rate at about 90% or about 30% of the time.

Primers: 60 Vbeta forward and 13 Jbeta reverse. The table came from immunoSEQ multiplex PCR; TCRdb's copy has only in-frame clones and leaves some out. The repertoire holds 90,000 to 110,000 clones, roughly 70% seen once, with 5.4% in the top ten. A remark on this clone: Its antigen is still unknown.

After removal of 2 bases from V and 4 bases from J, the junction contained 4 bases not matched to a gene. This CDR3 is built from 16 residues. Per the germline V gene, CDR1 is LNHDA and CDR2 is SQIVND (reference sequence). This sequence joins TRBV19 and TRBJ2-1; 11 bases agree with TRBD2. This TCR came from a woman aged 70 to 79 in good health and CMV-seropositive. Sequenced sample: PBMCs. CDR3 nucleotides: TGTGCCAGTAGTATACCTAGCGGGGGGCCATACAATGAGCAGTTCTTC. Its protein is CASSIPSGGPYNEQFF.